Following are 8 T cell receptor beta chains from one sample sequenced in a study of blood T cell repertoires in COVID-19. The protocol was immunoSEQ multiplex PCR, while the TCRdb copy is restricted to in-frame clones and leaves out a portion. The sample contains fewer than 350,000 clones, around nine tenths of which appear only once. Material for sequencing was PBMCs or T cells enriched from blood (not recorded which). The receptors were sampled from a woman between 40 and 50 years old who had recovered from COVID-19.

The CDR3 nucleotides are TGTGCCTGGAGTGGGGCAGCGAACACTGAAGCTTTCTTT. Amino acid sequence: CAWSGAANTEAFF. The chain employs TRBV30 and TRBJ1-1; no clear D gene. Germline V lookup: CDR1 GTSNPN, CDR2 SVGIG (reference sequence). CDR3 length: 13 residues. Trimming stripped 1 base from V and 1 base from J, with 7 bases between. The whole variable domain, remainder taken from reference TRBV30 and TRBJ1-1, is SQTIHQWPATLVQPVGSPLSLECTVEGTSNPNLYWYRQAAGRGLQLLFYSVGIGQISSEVPQNLSASRPQDRQFILSSKKLLLSDSGFYLCAWSGAANTEAFFGQGTRLTVV.

CDR3 sequence reads: CASSLSGGRAAGELFF. CDR3 bases: TGTGCCAGCAGCTTAAGTGGCGGGAGGGCCGCCGGGGAGCTGTTTTTT. This chain uses TRBV7-2 with TRBJ2-2; the match to TRBD2 covers 9 bases. Germline trimming cut 2 bases from V and 6 bases from J; bases unmatched to any gene: 7. The CDR3 covers 16 residues. The germline V gene encodes CDR1 SGHTA and CDR2 FQGNSA. Combining the CDR3 with reference TRBV7-2 and TRBJ2-2 gives the whole variable domain GAGVSQSPSNKVTEKGKDVELRCDPISGHTALYWYRQSLGQGLEFLIYFQGNSAPDKSGLPSDRFSAERTGGSVSTLTIQRTQQEDSAVYLCASSLSGGRAAGELFFGEGSRLTVL.

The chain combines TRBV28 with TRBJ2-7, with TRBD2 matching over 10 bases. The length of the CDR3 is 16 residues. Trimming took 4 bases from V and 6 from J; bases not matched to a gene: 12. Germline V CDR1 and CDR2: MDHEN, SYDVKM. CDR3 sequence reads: CASSYPVAGGSGEQYF. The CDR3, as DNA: TGTGCCAGCAGTTACCCGGTAGCGGGAGGTTCAGGCGAGCAGTACTTC.

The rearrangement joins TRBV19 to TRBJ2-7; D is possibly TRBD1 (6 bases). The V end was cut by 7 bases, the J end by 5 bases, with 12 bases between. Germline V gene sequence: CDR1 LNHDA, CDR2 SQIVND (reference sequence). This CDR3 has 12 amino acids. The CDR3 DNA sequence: TGTGCCAGTATGGACAGAGGCCACGAGCAGTACTTC. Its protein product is CASMDRGHEQYF.

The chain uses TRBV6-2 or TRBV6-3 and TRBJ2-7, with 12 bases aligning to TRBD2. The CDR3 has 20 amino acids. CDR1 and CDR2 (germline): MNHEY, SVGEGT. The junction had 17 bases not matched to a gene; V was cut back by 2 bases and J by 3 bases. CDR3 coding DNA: TGTGCCAGCAGTTACCCACAAATAAAACCGACTAGCGGGAGAATCTACGAGCAGTACTTC. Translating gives CASSYPQIKPTSGRIYEQYF.

The CDR3 here is CASSSYRGRGETQYF. CDR3 DNA sequence: TGTGCCAGCAGTTCGTACAGGGGGCGGGGGGAGACCCAGTACTTC. The chain has TRBV27 and TRBJ2-5, with 9 positions matching TRBD1. The CDR3 is made up of 15 amino acids. V was clipped by 4 bases and J by 5 bases; unmatched bases: 8. From germline, CDR1 is MNHEY and CDR2 SMNVEV (reference sequence).

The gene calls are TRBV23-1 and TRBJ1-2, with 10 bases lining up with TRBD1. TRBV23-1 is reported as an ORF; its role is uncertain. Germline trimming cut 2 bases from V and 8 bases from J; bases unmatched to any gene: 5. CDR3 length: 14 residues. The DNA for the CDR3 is TGCGCCAGCAGTCAACGACAGGGGGCAGGCGGCTACACCTTC. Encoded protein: CASSQRQGAGGYTF.

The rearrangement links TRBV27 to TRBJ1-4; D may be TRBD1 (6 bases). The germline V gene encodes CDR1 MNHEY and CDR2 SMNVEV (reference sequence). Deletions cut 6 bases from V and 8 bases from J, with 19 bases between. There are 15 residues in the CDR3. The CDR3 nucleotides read TGTGCCAGCAGAGCTATCGGGACAATTGAAGAAAAACTGTTTTTT. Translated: CASRAIGTIEEKLFF.